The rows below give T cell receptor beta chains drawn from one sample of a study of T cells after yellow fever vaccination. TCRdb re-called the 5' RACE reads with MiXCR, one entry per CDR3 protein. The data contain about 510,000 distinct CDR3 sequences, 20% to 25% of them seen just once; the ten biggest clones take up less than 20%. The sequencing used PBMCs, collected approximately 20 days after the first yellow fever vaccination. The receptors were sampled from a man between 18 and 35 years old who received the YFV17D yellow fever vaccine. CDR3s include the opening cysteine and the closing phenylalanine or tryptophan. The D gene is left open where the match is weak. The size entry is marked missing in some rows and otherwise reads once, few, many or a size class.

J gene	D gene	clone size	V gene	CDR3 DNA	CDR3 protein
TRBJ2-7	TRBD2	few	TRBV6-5	TGTGCCAGCAGTTACTCGACTAGCGGGGGGGCGAGGGAGCAGTACTTC	CASSYSTSGGAREQYF
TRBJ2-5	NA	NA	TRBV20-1	TGCTGTGCTAGAGCGCCAGAGGGACGGTCACAAGAGACCCAGTACTTC	CCARAPEGRSQETQYF
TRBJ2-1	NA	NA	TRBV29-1	TGCAGCGTTGAAGGGGGGCGAGGCCTTTACAATGAGCAGTTCTTC	CSVEGGRGLYNEQFF
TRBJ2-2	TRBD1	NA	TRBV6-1	TGTGCCAGCAGACGGGACAGGGGGAGCACCGGGGAGCTGTTTTTT	CASRRDRGSTGELFF
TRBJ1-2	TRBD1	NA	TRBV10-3	TGTGCCATCAGTGGGCGACAGGGGGCAATCTATGGCTACACCTTC	CAISGRQGAIYGYTF
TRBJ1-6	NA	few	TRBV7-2	TGTGCCAGCAGCTTAGGGGGGGTTATTAATTCACCCCTCCACTTT	CASSLGGVINSPLHF
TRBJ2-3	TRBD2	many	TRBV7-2	TGTGCCAGCAGCTTAGCCGGGGGGAGGGCAGATACGCAGTATTTT	CASSLAGGRADTQYF
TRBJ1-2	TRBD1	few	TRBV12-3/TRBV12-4	TGTGCCAGCAGTCCCCAGGACAGGGACTACCTCTATGGCTACACCTTC	CASSPQDRDYLYGYTF
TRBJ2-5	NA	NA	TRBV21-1	TGTGCCAGCAGCGCCCGGGGCCCGGGACAGGGGAAAGAGACCCAGTACTTC	CASSARGPGQGKETQYF
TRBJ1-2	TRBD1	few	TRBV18	TGTGCCAGCTCCGACTCCGGACAGGGGACCTATGGCTACACCTTC	CASSDSGQGTYGYTF
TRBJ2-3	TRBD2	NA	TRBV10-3	TGTGCCATCAGCGGTAGCGGGGGGGTCACAGATACGCAGTATTTT	CAISGSGGVTDTQYF
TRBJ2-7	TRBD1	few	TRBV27	TGTGCCAGCAGTCGCCCCGGGACAGGGTGGGACGAGCAGTACTTC	CASSRPGTGWDEQYF
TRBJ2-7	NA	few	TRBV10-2	TGCGCCAGCCGGGGTATTAGCGGCTACGAGCAGTACTTC	CASRGISGYEQYF
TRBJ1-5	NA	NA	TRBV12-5	TGTGCTAGTGCCAAGTTTCAAAATCAGCCCCAGCATTTT	CASAKFQNQPQHF
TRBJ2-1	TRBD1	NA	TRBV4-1	TGCGCCAGCAGCCGGGGGACAGGGCGAGATGAGCAGTTCTTC	CASSRGTGRDEQFF
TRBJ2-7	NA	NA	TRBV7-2	TGTGCCAGCAGCTTAGCCGTTGCCTCCTACGAGCAGTACTTC	CASSLAVASYEQYF
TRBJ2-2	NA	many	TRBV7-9	TGTGCCAGCAGCGCCCGGGAATACGGGGAGCTGTTTTTT	CASSAREYGELFF
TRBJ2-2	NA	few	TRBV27	TGTGCCAGCAGTTCCCATTCTCTCCGGCACACCGGGGAGCTGTTTTTT	CASSSHSLRHTGELFF
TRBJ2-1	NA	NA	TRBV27	TGTGCCAGCGCCCCCGGCGGGGGCCATTACAATGAGCAGTTCTTC	CASAPGGGHYNEQFF